One sample yielded the 32 T cell receptor beta chains listed below, sequenced in a study of blood T cell repertoires in COVID-19. Libraries were prepared by immunoSEQ multiplex PCR; TCRdb keeps only in-frame clonotypes and omits some of them. Here the sample spans about 70,000 clones, roughly 86% being singletons. Sequenced input: peripheral blood. The receptors shown here come from an older woman with acute or convalescent COVID-19.

This chain uses TRBV27 with TRBJ2-2, with 9 bases identical to TRBD1. V gave up 5 bases and J gave up 7 bases; unmatched junction bases: 8. The CDR3 is 15 amino acids. Per germline, CDR1 MNHEY and CDR2 SMNVEV (reference sequence). The CDR3 reads CASSPRDRASGELFF. CDR3 DNA sequence: TGTGCCAGCAGTCCGCGGGACAGGGCGAGCGGGGAGCTGTTTTTT.

The J gene is TRBJ2-7, the V gene TRBV10-1; D may be TRBD2 (6 bases). The CDR3 is made up of 13 amino acids. V shed 3 bases and J shed 7 bases, with 13 bases lying between them. CDR1 and CDR2 (germline): WNHNN, SYGVQD (reference sequence). The CDR3 sequence: CASSDVAGHEQYF. The CDR3 coding sequence is TGCGCCAGCAGTGACGTTGCGGGGCATGAGCAGTACTTC.

V is TRBV6-6 and J is TRBJ2-6; D is perhaps TRBD2 (5 bases). The CDR3 is 16 residues long. Trimming left V 7 bases short and J 0 bases short, with 13 bases between. Germline V gives CDR1 MNHNY, CDR2 SVGAGI (reference sequence). CDR3 sequence reads: CASTTPGYSGANVLTF. The DNA for the CDR3 is TGTGCCAGCACCACACCGGGGTACTCTGGGGCCAACGTCCTGACTTTC.

V is TRBV5-4 and J is TRBJ2-7; 10 positions match TRBD1. Germline CDR1 is SGHNT and CDR2 is YYREEE (reference sequence). This CDR3 has 15 amino acids. V shed 5 bases, J shed 5 bases, and the junction held 10 bases outside the gene matches. The chain's CDR3 is CASRSGDRGGHEQYF. In nucleotides, the CDR3 is TGTGCCAGCAGGTCAGGGGACAGGGGAGGACACGAGCAGTACTTC.

The rearrangement links TRBV19 to TRBJ2-1; D is unclear. The germline V gene encodes CDR1 LNHDA and CDR2 SQIVND (reference sequence). CDR3 length: 16 amino acids. The ends were cut back, 3 bases at V and 1 base at J, with 13 bases in the middle. CDR3 sequence: CASSIRPSRSYNEQFF. The CDR3 DNA reads as TGTGCCAGTAGTATTCGTCCTTCTAGATCCTACAATGAGCAGTTCTTC. The variable domain in full, completed from reference TRBV19 and TRBJ2-1, reads DGGITQSPKYLFRKEGQNVTLSCEQNLNHDAMYWYRQDPGQGLRLIYYSQIVNDFQKGDIAEGYSVSREKKESFPLTVTSAQKNPTAFYLCASSIRPSRSYNEQFFGPGTRLTVL.

The rearrangement links TRBV5-4 to TRBJ2-5; D is perhaps TRBD2 (6 bases). The length of the CDR3 is 14 residues. Germline V gene data show CDR1 as SGHNT and CDR2 as YYREEE (reference sequence). Trimming pared 5 bases from V and 1 base from J, leaving 12 bases between. DNA for the CDR3: TGTGCCAGCAGTTTACCGGGACTCCAAGAGACCCAGTACTTC. This codes for CASSLPGLQETQYF. The full variable domain, rest sourced from reference TRBV5-4 and TRBJ2-5, is ETGVTQSPTHLIKTRGQQVTLRCSSQSGHNTVSWYQQALGQGPQFIFQYYREEENGRGNFPPRFSGLQFPNYSSELNVNALELDDSALYLCASSLPGLQETQYFGPGTRLLVL.

The CDR3 coding sequence is TGTGCCAGCAGCTGGACAGGGATTAACTATGGCTACACCTTC. It translates to CASSWTGINYGYTF. The V gene is TRBV5-4, the J gene TRBJ1-2, with 8 bases fitting TRBD1. The junction had 2 bases not matched to a gene; V was cut back by 3 bases and J by 1 base. Germline V gene sequence: CDR1 SGHNT, CDR2 YYREEE (reference sequence). The CDR3 contains 14 residues.

This clone was observed a single time. V is TRBV4-2 and J is TRBJ2-7; no clear D. This CDR3 contains 14 residues. Trimming cost V 3 bases and J 2 bases, with 11 bases left between them. Germline-derived CDR1 and CDR2 are LGHNA and YNFKEQ. This chain's CDR3 is CASSQLRGPYEQYF. In DNA, the CDR3 is TGTGCCAGCAGCCAGCTACGCGGCCCCTACGAGCAGTACTTC.

This chain links TRBV5-8 with TRBJ2-7; D might be TRBD1 (6 bases). This CDR3 spans 14 amino acids. Germline lookup yields CDR1 SGHTS and CDR2 YDEGEE. Trimming took 3 bases from V and 1 from J, leaving 11 bases between them. The CDR3 protein is CASSYQGNSYEQYF. In DNA form, the CDR3 reads TGTGCCAGCAGCTATCAGGGGAATTCCTACGAGCAGTACTTC.

The rearrangement links TRBV21-1 to TRBJ2-3; no check of the table's D call, TRBD1, against the DNA was made. TRBV21-1 is noted as a pseudogene. This CDR3 comprises 15 residues. The CDR3 bases are TGTGCCAGCAGCAAGACAGGGGACCCCACAGATACGCAGTATTTT. Its translation: CASSKTGDPTDTQYF.

The rearrangement joins TRBV5-1 to TRBJ2-5; 12 bases line up with TRBD2. CDR1 is SGHRS and CDR2 is YFSETQ in the germline V gene. The CDR3 sequence is 15 residues long. Trimming at V came to 7 bases and at J to 2 bases, leaving 6 bases not matched to a gene. The CDR3 DNA follows: TGCGCCAGCGGCCGACTAGCGGGGGCTCAAGAGACCCAGTACTTC. Protein product: CASGRLAGAQETQYF.

The DNA of the CDR3 is TGTGCCAGCAGAACCGGACAGGGGAGGTCACCCCTCCACTTT. It translates to CASRTGQGRSPLHF. The rearrangement joins TRBV27 to TRBJ1-6, with 9 nucleotides matching TRBD1. The trim removed 6 bases at V and 10 bases at J, leaving 7 bases unmatched. Germline CDR1 is MNHEY and CDR2 is SMNVEV (reference sequence). This CDR3 has 14 residues.

This chain joins TRBV29-1 and TRBJ2-4; 7 nucleotides line up with TRBD2. Trimming cost V 1 base and J 9 bases; bases outside gene matches: 12. The germline V gene has CDR1 SQVTM and CDR2 ANQGSEA. The CDR3 is made up of 15 amino acids. The CDR3 reads CSVEAGRGREVIQYF. In DNA form, the CDR3 reads TGCAGCGTTGAAGCAGGACGGGGGAGGGAGGTCATTCAGTACTTC.

V is TRBV11-2 and J is TRBJ1-3; D remains ambiguous. Germline V lookup: CDR1 SGHAT, CDR2 FQNNGV. The CDR3 sequence is 16 residues long. The V gene lost 0 bases and the J gene lost 0 bases, with 9 bases spanning the gap. In DNA, the CDR3 is TGTGCCAGCAGCTTAGATCGTAGCGGCTCTGGAAACACCATATATTTT. Amino acids: CASSLDRSGSGNTIYF.

This chain links TRBV6-1 with TRBJ1-5, with 9 bases that match TRBD1. The germline V gene has CDR1 MNHNS and CDR2 SASEGT. J was trimmed by 0 bases and V by 3 bases; bases with no gene match: 3. There are 16 residues in the CDR3. The CDR3 DNA is TGTGCCAGCAGTGATTACAGGGGGCATAGCAATCAGCCCCAGCATTTT. As protein: CASSDYRGHSNQPQHF.

This rearrangement joins TRBV3-1 (or the pseudogene TRBV3-2) to TRBJ2-3; the D gene is possibly TRBD2 (6 bases). Germline V gene lookup returns CDR1 LGHDT and CDR2 YNNKEL (reference sequence). CDR3 length equals 17 residues. V lost 4 bases and J 0 bases, leaving 17 bases between the germline ends. The CDR3 region is CASSPYTPGLSTDTQYF. The CDR3 DNA sequence: TGTGCCAGCAGCCCCTACACTCCGGGACTCAGCACAGATACGCAGTATTTT.

This sequence joins TRBV4-2 and TRBJ1-2; no definite D call. This CDR3 comprises 14 residues. The germline V gene has CDR1 LGHNA and CDR2 YNFKEQ. The ends were cut back, 0 bases at V and 6 bases at J, with 11 bases in the middle. The CDR3 DNA reads as TGTGCCAGCAGCCAAGATCGTACAGCCCATGGCTACACCTTC. This sequence encodes CASSQDRTAHGYTF.

The table lists this clone with a few counts. CDR3: CASSELASYGEQYF. CDR3 coding DNA: TGTGCCAGCAGTGAATTGGCTAGCTACGGGGAGCAGTACTTC. The chain employs TRBV2 and TRBJ2-7, with D possibly TRBD2 on 5 matching bases. The V end lost 2 bases, the J end lost 7 bases, and 15 bases lay between the germline ends. Germline values: CDR1 SNHLY, CDR2 FYNNEI. The CDR3 covers 14 residues.

This chain links TRBV6-6 with TRBJ1-2; D remains ambiguous. The V end was cut by 6 bases, the J end by 2 bases, with 16 bases between. The CDR3 is made up of 15 amino acids. CDR1 is MNHNY, CDR2 SVGAGI, per germline (reference sequence). This CDR3 reads CASSPPSNRNYGYTF. The CDR3 DNA sequence: TGTGCCAGCAGCCCCCCATCAAATCGGAACTATGGCTACACCTTC.

The CDR3 spells CASASRMAFF. As DNA, the CDR3 is TGTGCCAGCGCTAGTAGGATGGCTTTCTTT. The chain recombines TRBV2 with TRBJ1-1; no definite D call. The CDR3 runs 10 residues. Between the trimmed V and J ends, which lost 8 bases and 11 bases, there was a span of 12 bases. Germline V lookup: CDR1 SNHLY, CDR2 FYNNEI. Using reference TRBV2 and TRBJ1-1 for the parts outside the CDR3, the full variable domain is EPEVTQTPSHQVTQMGQEVILRCVPISNHLYFYWYRQILGQKVEFLVSFYNNEISEKSEIFDDQFSVERPDGSNFTLKIRSTKLEDSAMYFCASASRMAFFGQGTRLTVV.

The chain employs TRBV4-1 and TRBJ2-5; 7 bases are a match to TRBD2. This CDR3 region has 15 residues. With 0 bases clipped from V and 5 bases from J, the junction kept 6 bases outside the gene matches. Germline CDR1 MGHRA, CDR2 YSYEKL. CDR3 sequence reads: CASSQDAGDPETQYF. For the CDR3, the DNA is TGCGCCAGCAGCCAAGATGCGGGGGATCCGGAGACCCAGTACTTC.

This chain joins TRBV5-8 and TRBJ2-7, with a weak D call TRBD1 (6 bases). The CDR3 runs 14 residues. Trimming shortened V by 4 bases and J by 3 bases, and 14 bases separated the two germline ends. Per germline, CDR1 SGHTS and CDR2 YDEGEE. This CDR3 is CASSHANRVYEQYF. The CDR3, as DNA: TGTGCCAGCAGCCACGCAAACAGGGTCTACGAGCAGTACTTC.

This chain connects TRBV6-1 to TRBJ1-2, with D possibly matching TRBD1 (6 bases). The CDR3 extends over 13 amino acids. The germline V gene has CDR1 MNHNS and CDR2 SASEGT. V was shortened by 3 bases and J by 3 bases, with 8 bases between the two germline ends. Here the CDR3 DNA reads TGTGCCAGCAGTGAGGACAGATACTATGGCTACACCTTC. This encodes CASSEDRYYGYTF.

V usage is TRBV3-1 (or the pseudogene TRBV3-2) and J usage is TRBJ2-7, with D maybe TRBD2 (7 bases). Looked up from germline, CDR1 is LGHDT and CDR2 is YNNKEL (reference sequence). The CDR3 consists of 12 residues. The V end was cut by 11 bases, the J end by 3 bases, with 14 bases between. Here the CDR3 DNA reads TGTGCCGGACGGGGGGCCGACTACGAGCAGTACTTC. Protein product: CAGRGADYEQYF.

The chain carries TRBV9 and TRBJ1-3; perhaps TRBD1 as D (5 bases). The CDR3 loop spans 15 amino acids. V shed 0 bases and J shed 2 bases, with 9 bases lying between them. Germline CDR1 reads SGDLS; CDR2 reads YYNGEE. In DNA, the CDR3 is TGTGCCAGCAGCGTAGGTGCAGGGACTGGAAACACCATATATTTT. Amino acids: CASSVGAGTGNTIYF.

The chain employs TRBV3-1 (or the pseudogene TRBV3-2) and TRBJ2-1; TRBD2 matches at 14 bases. Germline V gene lookup returns CDR1 LGHDT and CDR2 YNNKEL (reference sequence). J lost 4 bases, V lost 3 bases, and 14 bases had no gene match. The CDR3 sequence is 20 residues long. The DNA for the CDR3 is TGTGCCAGCAGCCACCTAGAACCGGGGACTAGCGGGGGACGATACAATGAGCAGTTCTTC. This sequence encodes CASSHLEPGTSGGRYNEQFF.

The rearrangement uses TRBV19 and TRBJ2-2; 14 bases match TRBD2. The CDR3 spans 16 residues. Trimming took 5 bases from V and 3 from J; bases not matched to a gene: 2. The germline gives CDR1 LNHDA, CDR2 SQIVND (reference sequence). CDR3 residues: CASSRTSGGHTGELFF. CDR3 DNA: TGTGCCAGTAGTCGGACTAGCGGGGGGCACACCGGGGAGCTGTTTTTT.

V is TRBV28 and J is TRBJ2-3; D perhaps matches TRBD2 (7 bases). V lost 3 bases to trimming and J lost 2 bases, with 24 bases between them. The V gene's germline CDR1 is MDHEN and CDR2 SYDVKM. The CDR3 contains 19 residues. The CDR3 reads CASSFVKSRGALYTDTQYF. CDR3 coding DNA: TGTGCCAGCAGTTTCGTAAAATCTCGGGGGGCTCTTTACACAGATACGCAGTATTTT.

This chain joins TRBV27 and TRBJ1-2; 7 nucleotides agree with TRBD1. The CDR3 sequence is 15 residues long. After removal of 5 bases from V and 8 bases from J, the junction contained 14 bases not matched to a gene. Per the germline V gene, CDR1 is MNHEY and CDR2 is SMNVEV (reference sequence). CDR3 region: CASSPLGQDPQGYTF. The CDR3 DNA is TGTGCCAGCAGTCCACTCGGACAGGACCCCCAGGGCTACACCTTC.

V gene TRBV23-1 combines with J gene TRBJ2-7; D gene ambiguous. TRBV23-1 is an ORF for which the function is uncertain. V was clipped by 4 bases and J by 2 bases, with 15 bases between them. There are 15 residues in the CDR3. The DNA of the CDR3 is TGCGCCAGCAGTCCGAGCATCACCCCACCCTACGAGCAGTACTTC. As protein: CASSPSITPPYEQYF.

The chain combines TRBV5-4 with TRBJ2-3; D not certain. Looked up from germline, CDR1 is SGHNT and CDR2 is YYREEE (reference sequence). Trimming pared 0 bases from V and 8 bases from J, leaving 10 bases between. CDR3 length equals 13 residues. CDR3 in DNA: TGTGCCAGCAGCTTGGGAGGAGAGGCTACGCAGTATTTT. It codes for CASSLGGEATQYF.

This chain uses TRBV9 with TRBJ1-3; D is unclear. Germline V gene lookup returns CDR1 SGDLS and CDR2 YYNGEE. This CDR3 is 14 amino acids long. Trimming took 0 bases from V and 0 from J, leaving 4 bases between them. The CDR3 nucleotides are TGTGCCAGCAGCGTAGACAACTCTGGAAACACCATATATTTT. It codes for CASSVDNSGNTIYF.